This paragraph reports one T cell receptor beta chain. Per the germline V gene, CDR1 is SNHLY and CDR2 is FYNNEI. The CDR3 has 15 amino acids. V was pared by 5 bases and J by 2 bases, with 5 bases of the junction left unmatched. This record belongs to a study of blood T cell repertoires in COVID-19. Whole-study context: The cDNA or gDNA used as material had been derived from T cells, B-cell-depleted T cells, or PBMCs.

The protocol was immunoSEQ multiplex PCR, while the TCRdb copy is restricted to in-frame clones and leaves out a portion. Of around 230,000 clones in the sample, approximately 78% were seen once. Sequencing was done on a sample of peripheral blood. The TCR was taken from an older woman with active or convalescent COVID-19. The chain combines TRBV2 with TRBJ1-2, with 10 bases matching TRBD1. CDR3 in amino acids: CASSPGTGDNYGYTF. For the CDR3, the DNA is TGTGCCAGCAGTCCCGGGACAGGGGACAACTATGGCTACACCTTC.